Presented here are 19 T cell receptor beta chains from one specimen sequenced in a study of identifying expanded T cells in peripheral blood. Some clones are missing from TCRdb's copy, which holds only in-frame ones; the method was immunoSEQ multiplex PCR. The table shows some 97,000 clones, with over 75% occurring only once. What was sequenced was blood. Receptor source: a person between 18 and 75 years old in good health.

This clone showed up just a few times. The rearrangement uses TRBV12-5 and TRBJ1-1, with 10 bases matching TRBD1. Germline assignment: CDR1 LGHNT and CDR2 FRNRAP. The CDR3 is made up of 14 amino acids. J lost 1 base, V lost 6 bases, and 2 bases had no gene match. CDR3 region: CASGGQGTNTEAFF. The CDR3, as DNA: TGTGCTAGTGGGGGACAGGGGACGAACACTGAAGCTTTCTTT.

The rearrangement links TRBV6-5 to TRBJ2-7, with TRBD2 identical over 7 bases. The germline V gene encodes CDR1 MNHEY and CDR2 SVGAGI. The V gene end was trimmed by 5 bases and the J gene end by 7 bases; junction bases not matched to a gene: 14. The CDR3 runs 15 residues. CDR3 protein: CASSTSSGGDGEQYF. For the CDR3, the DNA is TGTGCCAGCAGTACTTCCTCGGGAGGTGATGGTGAGCAGTACTTC.

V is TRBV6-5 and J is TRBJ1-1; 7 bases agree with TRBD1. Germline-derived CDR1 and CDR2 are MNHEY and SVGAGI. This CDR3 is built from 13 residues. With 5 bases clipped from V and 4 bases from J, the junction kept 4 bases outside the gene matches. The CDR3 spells CASSTDRVTEAFF. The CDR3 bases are TGTGCCAGCAGTACCGACAGGGTCACTGAAGCTTTCTTT.

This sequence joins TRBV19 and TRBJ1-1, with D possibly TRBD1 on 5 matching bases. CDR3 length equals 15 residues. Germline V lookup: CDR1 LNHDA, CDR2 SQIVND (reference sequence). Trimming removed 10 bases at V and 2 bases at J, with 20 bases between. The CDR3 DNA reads TGTGCCACAGAACCCCGGGGCCAAGGAAACACTGAAGCTTTCTTT. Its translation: CATEPRGQGNTEAFF.

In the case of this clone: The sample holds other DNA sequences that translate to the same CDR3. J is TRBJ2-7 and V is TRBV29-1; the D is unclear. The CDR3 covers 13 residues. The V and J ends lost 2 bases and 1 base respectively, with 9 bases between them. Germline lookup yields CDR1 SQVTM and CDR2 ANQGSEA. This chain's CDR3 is CSVETQSSYEQYF. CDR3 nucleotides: TGCAGCGTTGAAACCCAGAGTTCCTACGAGCAGTACTTC.

The CDR3 spells CASSIGSSYNSPLHF. The CDR3 bases are TGTGCCAGTAGTATAGGGAGCTCCTATAATTCACCCCTCCACTTT. The chain recombines TRBV19 with TRBJ1-6; no clear D gene. Germline V gives CDR1 LNHDA, CDR2 SQIVND (reference sequence). The CDR3 totals 15 residues. Trimming pared 1 base from V and 0 bases from J, leaving 4 bases between.

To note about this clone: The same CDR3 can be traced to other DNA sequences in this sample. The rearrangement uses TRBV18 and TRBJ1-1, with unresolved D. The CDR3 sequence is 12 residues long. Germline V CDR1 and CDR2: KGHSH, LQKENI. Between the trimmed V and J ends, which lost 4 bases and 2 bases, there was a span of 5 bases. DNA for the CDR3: TGTGCCAGCTCACTCGGTAACACTGAAGCTTTCTTT. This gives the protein CASSLGNTEAFF. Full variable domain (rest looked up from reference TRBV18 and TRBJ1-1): NAGVMQNPRHLVRRRGQEARLRCSPMKGHSHVYWYRQLPEEGLKFMVYLQKENIIDESGMPKERFSAEFPKEGPSILRIQQVVRGDSAAYFCASSLGNTEAFFGQGTRLTVV.

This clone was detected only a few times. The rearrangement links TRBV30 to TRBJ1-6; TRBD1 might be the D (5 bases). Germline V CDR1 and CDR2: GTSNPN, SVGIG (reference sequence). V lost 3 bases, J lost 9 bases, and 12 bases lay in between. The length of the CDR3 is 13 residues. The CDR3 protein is CAWRTIDSSPLHF. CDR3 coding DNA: TGTGCCTGGAGGACGATAGACAGTTCACCCCTCCACTTT.

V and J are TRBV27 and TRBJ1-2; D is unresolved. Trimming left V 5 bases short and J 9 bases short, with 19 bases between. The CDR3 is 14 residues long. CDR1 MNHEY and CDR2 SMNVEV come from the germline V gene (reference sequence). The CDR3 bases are TGTGCCAGCAGTGCCCGGAGCGACTATGGCCGCTACACCTTC. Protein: CASSARSDYGRYTF.

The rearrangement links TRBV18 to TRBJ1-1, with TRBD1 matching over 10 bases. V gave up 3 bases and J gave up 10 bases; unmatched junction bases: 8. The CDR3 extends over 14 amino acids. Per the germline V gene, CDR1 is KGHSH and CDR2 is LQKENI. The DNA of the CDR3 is TGTGCCAGCTCACCTGGGACAGGGGTTCAGCGAGCTTTCTTT. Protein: CASSPGTGVQRAFF.

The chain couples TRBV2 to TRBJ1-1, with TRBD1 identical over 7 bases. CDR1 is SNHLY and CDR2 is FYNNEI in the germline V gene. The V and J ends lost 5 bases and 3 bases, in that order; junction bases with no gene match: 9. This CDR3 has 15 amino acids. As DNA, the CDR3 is TGTGCCAGCAGTCTCACCCGACAGGGCTACACTGAAGCTTTCTTT. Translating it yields CASSLTRQGYTEAFF. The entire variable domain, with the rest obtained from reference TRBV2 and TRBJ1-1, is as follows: EPEVTQTPSHQVTQMGQEVILRCVPISNHLYFYWYRQILGQKVEFLVSFYNNEISEKSEIFDDQFSVERPDGSNFTLKIRSTKLEDSAMYFCASSLTRQGYTEAFFGQGTRLTVV.

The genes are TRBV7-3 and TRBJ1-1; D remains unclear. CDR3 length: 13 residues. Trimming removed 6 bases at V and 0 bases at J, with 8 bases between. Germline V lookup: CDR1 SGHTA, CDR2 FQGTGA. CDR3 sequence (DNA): TGTGCCAGCAGTAGGACTCTGAACACTGAAGCTTTCTTT. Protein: CASSRTLNTEAFF. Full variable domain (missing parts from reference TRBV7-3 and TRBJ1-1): GAGVSQTPSNKVTEKGKYVELRCDPISGHTALYWYRQSLGQGPEFLIYFQGTGAADDSGLPNDRFFAVRPEGSVSTLKIQRTERGDSAVYLCASSRTLNTEAFFGQGTRLTVV.

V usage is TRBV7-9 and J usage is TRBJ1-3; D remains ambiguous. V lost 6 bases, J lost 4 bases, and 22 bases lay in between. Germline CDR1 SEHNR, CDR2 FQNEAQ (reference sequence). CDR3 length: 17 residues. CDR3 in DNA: TGTGCCAGCAGATCAGCCCCAAGCAGGAGCCAAGGAAACACCATATATTTT. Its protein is CASRSAPSRSQGNTIYF.

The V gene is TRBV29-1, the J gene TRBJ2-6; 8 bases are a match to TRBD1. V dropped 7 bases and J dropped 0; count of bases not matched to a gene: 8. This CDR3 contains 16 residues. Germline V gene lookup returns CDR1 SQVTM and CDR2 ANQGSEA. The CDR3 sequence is CSAGTGFPSGANVLTF. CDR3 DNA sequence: TGCAGCGCGGGGACAGGTTTTCCCTCTGGGGCCAACGTCCTGACTTTC.

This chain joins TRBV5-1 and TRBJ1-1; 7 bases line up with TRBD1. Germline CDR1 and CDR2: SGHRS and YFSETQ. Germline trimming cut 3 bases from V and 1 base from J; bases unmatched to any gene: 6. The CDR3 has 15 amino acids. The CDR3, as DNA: TGCGCCAGCAGCTGGGGGACAGTTGGGAACACTGAAGCTTTCTTT. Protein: CASSWGTVGNTEAFF.

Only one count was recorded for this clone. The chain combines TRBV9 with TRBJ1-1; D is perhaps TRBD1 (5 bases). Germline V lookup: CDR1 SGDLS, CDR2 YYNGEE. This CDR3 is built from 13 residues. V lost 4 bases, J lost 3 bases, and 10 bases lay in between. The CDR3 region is CASSPRVHTEAFF. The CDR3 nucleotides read TGTGCCAGCAGCCCCAGGGTTCACACTGAAGCTTTCTTT.

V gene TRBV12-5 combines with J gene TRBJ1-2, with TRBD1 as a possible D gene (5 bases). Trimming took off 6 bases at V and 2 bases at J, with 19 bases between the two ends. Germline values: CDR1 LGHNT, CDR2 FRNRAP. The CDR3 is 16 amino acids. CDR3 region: CASGIPHRFENYGYTF. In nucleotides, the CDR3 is TGTGCTAGTGGGATCCCGCACAGGTTTGAGAACTATGGCTACACCTTC.

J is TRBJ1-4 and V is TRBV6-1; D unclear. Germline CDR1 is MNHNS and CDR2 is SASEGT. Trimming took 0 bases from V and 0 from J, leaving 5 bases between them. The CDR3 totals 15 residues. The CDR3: CASSEARATNEKLFF. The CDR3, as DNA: TGTGCCAGCAGTGAAGCGAGGGCAACTAATGAAAAACTGTTTTTT.

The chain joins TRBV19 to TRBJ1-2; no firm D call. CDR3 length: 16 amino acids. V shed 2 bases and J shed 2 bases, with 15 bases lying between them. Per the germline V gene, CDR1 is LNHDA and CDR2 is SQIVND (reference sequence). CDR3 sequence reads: CASSIPGNAGNYGYTF. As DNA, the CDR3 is TGTGCCAGTAGTATACCCGGGAACGCGGGGAACTATGGCTACACCTTC.